Listed below are T cell receptor beta chains from one sample, sequenced in a study of molecular identifiers for immune sequencing clone quantification. TCRdb reprocessed the PCR reads via MiXCR and lists one record per CDR3 protein. Of tens of thousands of distinct CDR3 sequences in the sample, about 23% were seen once. Sequenced: naive CD8+ T cells from blood, with Jurkat cell RNA spiked in. These receptors were collected from a human donor in good health. Some libraries in this study had Jurkat cell RNA spiked in. CDR3s include the opening cysteine and the closing phenylalanine or tryptophan. D genes are given only for firm matches. Part of the rows lack a size; the others show once, few, many or a class for expanded clones.

.,.,TRBV20-1,TRBJ1-1,CSARVSGLGTEAFF,TGCAGTGCTAGAGTGTCCGGGCTGGGCACTGAAGCTTTCTTT
.,many,TRBV29-1,TRBJ2-2,CSVEFTLRTGELFF,TGCAGCGTTGAATTTACACTCAGGACCGGGGAGCTGTTTTTT
TRBD1,.,TRBV7-2,TRBJ1-5,CASSLVRTGAAQPQPF,TGTGCCAGCAGCTTAGTCCGGACAGGGGCAGCTCAGCCCCAGCCTTTT
.,few,TRBV27,TRBJ1-2,CASSLDMGGRYTF,TGTGCCAGCAGTTTAGATATGGGGGGCCGCTACACCTTC
TRBD1,.,TRBV3-1,TRBJ1-5,CASSQTGGNQPQHF,TGTGCCAGCAGCCAGACAGGGGGCAATCAGCCCCAGCATTTT
.,.,TRBV19,TRBJ1-2,CASSIGREVLSGYTF,TGTGCCAGTAGTATAGGCCGGGAGGTCCTTTCTGGCTACACCTTC
TRBD1,many,TRBV27,TRBJ2-3,CASRTDRGRDTQYF,TGTGCCAGCCGAACGGACAGGGGTAGAGATACGCAGTATTTT
.,many,TRBV6-6,TRBJ2-7,CASSYSDREAYEQYF,TGTGCCAGCAGTTACAGCGACAGGGAGGCCTACGAGCAGTACTTC
TRBD2,many,TRBV11-2,TRBJ2-7,CASSLLRGAAYEQYF,TGTGCCAGCAGTCTCCTGCGGGGGGCCGCCTACGAGCAGTACTTC
.,few,TRBV15,TRBJ1-1,CATSRDTSGRGTEAFF,TGTGCCACCAGCAGAGATACCTCAGGCCGGGGCACTGAAGCTTTCTTT
.,many,TRBV12-3/TRBV12-4,TRBJ1-1,CASTLLPRGLDTEAFF,TGTGCCAGCACCCTCCTCCCCAGGGGTCTTGACACTGAAGCTTTCTTT
TRBD1,.,TRBV5-1,TRBJ1-1,CASSGGTGITEAFF,TGCGCCAGCAGCGGAGGGACAGGGATCACTGAAGCTTTCTTT
TRBD1,.,TRBV27,TRBJ2-7,CASSVRGRNEQYF,TGTGCCAGCAGTGTCAGGGGGCGCAACGAGCAGTACTTC
.,.,TRBV13,TRBJ2-7,CASSLSPRTYEQYF,TGTGCCAGCAGCTTATCTCCTAGAACCTACGAGCAGTACTTC
.,few,TRBV4-3,TRBJ1-5,CASSQVYDQPQHF,TGCGCCAGCAGCCAAGTTTATGATCAGCCCCAGCATTTT
.,many,TRBV29-1,TRBJ2-7,CSVEGPVGFSSYEQYF,TGCAGCGTGGAGGGCCCGGTTGGCTTCAGCTCCTACGAGCAGTACTTC
.,many,TRBV12-3/TRBV12-4,TRBJ2-7,CASSSLGQGHSYEQYF,TGTGCCAGCAGTTCCCTCGGGCAGGGCCATTCCTACGAGCAGTACTTC
.,few,TRBV5-4,TRBJ2-2,CASSPPGGELFF,TGTGCCAGCAGTCCCCCTGGTGGGGAGCTGTTTTTT
.,.,TRBV7-9,TRBJ1-2,CASSAQTGALDYGYTF,TGTGCCAGCAGCGCTCAGACAGGAGCTCTGGACTATGGCTACACCTTC
.,few,TRBV28,TRBJ1-6,CASSFLGRANNSPLHF,TGTGCCAGCAGTTTTCTAGGCAGGGCAAATAATTCACCCCTCCACTTT
.,.,TRBV6-2/TRBV6-3,TRBJ2-4,CASSYFGGQAKNIQYF,TGTGCCAGCAGTTATTTCGGCGGGCAAGCCAAAAACATTCAGTACTTC